Listed below are T cell receptor beta chains from one sample, sequenced in a study of blood T cell repertoires in COVID-19. The assay was immunoSEQ multiplex PCR, and TCRdb's table has in-frame clones only and misses some. The sample shows tens of thousands of clones, more than 85% of them seen only once. The sequencing input was peripheral blood. All receptors come from a human donor in a cohort sampled during active COVID-19. Both conserved end residues are part of each CDR3. The D gene is left open where the match is weak. Clone size, where shown, is once, few, many, or a class for clones that have expanded.

v_gene	abundance	j_gene	d_gene	CDR3nt	CDR3aa
TRBV27	-	TRBJ1-6	-	TGTGCCAGCAGTTACGGGCGGGAGCTTAATTCACCCCTCCACTTT	CASSYGRELNSPLHF
TRBV19	-	TRBJ2-5	-	TGTGCCAGTAGTATCCAGATACAAGAGACCCAGTACTTC	CASSIQIQETQYF
TRBV27	-	TRBJ2-5	-	TGTGCCAGCCATCAAACCGGGCAAGAGACCCAGTACTTC	CASHQTGQETQYF
TRBV7-9	-	TRBJ1-4	TRBD1	TGTGCCAGCAGCTCGACAGGGGGAAGTGAAAAACTGTTTTTT	CASSSTGGSEKLFF
TRBV15	-	TRBJ2-2	-	TGTGCCACCAGCAGGACAACACTAGTAAGCGGACCGGACACCGGGGAGCTGTTTTTT	CATSRTTLVSGPDTGELFF
TRBV3-1/TRBV3-2	few	TRBJ1-5	-	TGTGCCAGCAGCCAAGATCATAGCAATCAGCCCCAGCATTTT	CASSQDHSNQPQHF
TRBV6-4	-	TRBJ2-5	-	TGTGCCAGCAGTGGAAAATTTGCGGAAGAGACCCAGTACTTC	CASSGKFAEETQYF
TRBV12-5	once	TRBJ2-1	-	TGTGCTAGTGGTTCCTACACCACCCAGGGTAATGAGCAGTTCTTC	CASGSYTTQGNEQFF
TRBV19	-	TRBJ1-2	-	TGTGCCGGATGGAGCGAAGGGGATGGCTACACCTTC	CAGWSEGDGYTF
TRBV19	-	TRBJ1-5	-	TGTGCCAGTAGTTTCAGACAGAGTAATAGCAATCAGCCCCAGCATTTT	CASSFRQSNSNQPQHF
TRBV7-2	once	TRBJ2-2	TRBD1	TGTGCCAGCAGCTCCCAGGGGGACACCGGGGAGCTGTTTTTT	CASSSQGDTGELFF
TRBV6-5	-	TRBJ1-1	-	TGTGCCAGCAGGTCGGGACTCTTGAGCACTGAAGCTTTCTTT	CASRSGLLSTEAFF
TRBV11-3	-	TRBJ2-2	-	TGTGCCAGCAGCCAGGTTACAGGGGCCGGGAGCGGGGAGCTGTTTTTT	CASSQVTGAGSGELFF
TRBV5-5	-	TRBJ2-3	-	TGTGCCAGCAGCTTGGCCGTTGATACGCAGTATTTT	CASSLAVDTQYF
TRBV9	-	TRBJ1-4	-	TGTGCCAGCAGCGTAGCTAGAACAACTAATGAAAAACTGTTTTTT	CASSVARTTNEKLFF
TRBV29-1	once	TRBJ2-1	-	TGCAGCGTACTAACAGGGCTTCATGAGCAGTTCTTC	CSVLTGLHEQFF
TRBV29-1	once	TRBJ1-1	-	TGCAGCGTCCGAGGACTGAGGAACACTGAAGCTTTCTTT	CSVRGLRNTEAFF
TRBV6-5	-	TRBJ1-2	TRBD1	TGTGCCAGCAGTAAAACTTCCGGGACAGTCTATGGCTACACCTTC	CASSKTSGTVYGYTF
TRBV12-3/TRBV12-4	-	TRBJ1-4	-	TGTGCCAGCAGTTTAAAGTCGGGCAGGGCTGATTTT	CASSLKSGRADF
TRBV5-1	-	TRBJ2-1	TRBD1	TGCGCCAGCAGCTGGTCAGGGACAGGGGGCTTCAATGAGCAGTTCTTC	CASSWSGTGGFNEQFF
TRBV29-1	-	TRBJ2-1	TRBD2	TGCAGCGTCGCGGGACTAGCGGTTTACAATGAGCAGTTCTTC	CSVAGLAVYNEQFF
TRBV6-1	-	TRBJ1-5	-	TGTGCCAGCAGTGAAATGGGGCTTGCAGGTCAGCCCCAGCATTTT	CASSEMGLAGQPQHF
TRBV5-1	-	TRBJ2-7	TRBD1	TGCGCCAGCAGCGCCACGACAGGGACCTACGAGCAGTACTTC	CASSATTGTYEQYF
TRBV13	once	TRBJ2-1	-	TGTGCCAGCAGCTCGGGGGGCAGGGCCAGGGGCAATGAGCAGTTCTTC	CASSSGGRARGNEQFF